These 19 T cell receptor beta chains were all obtained from the same sample, sequenced in a study of T-cell memory formation after mild COVID-19. TCRdb ran MiXCR on the 5' RACE reads and lists one entry per CDR3 protein. The table records hundreds of thousands of distinct CDR3 sequences, around 25% of them present only once. Material for sequencing was PBMCs or a T cell subset sorted from them (not recorded which). The receptors were gathered from an adult woman who had mild COVID-19 (a few samples of this study predate the infection). Cell type and time point are not known.

In its sample, this clonotype was seen a few times. The rearrangement uses TRBV27 and TRBJ2-5, with 9 bases that match TRBD2. The CDR3 is 16 amino acids. The V segment lost 2 bases and the J segment 1 base; nucleotides outside the gene matches: 5. From germline, CDR1 is MNHEY and CDR2 SMNVEV (reference sequence). The CDR3 spells CASSLMREGAQETQYF. CDR3 sequence (DNA): TGTGCCAGCAGTTTAATGCGGGAGGGGGCCCAAGAGACCCAGTACTTC.

This clonotype was counted only a few times. The chain recombines TRBV19 with TRBJ1-1, with D unclear. The germline gives CDR1 LNHDA, CDR2 SQIVND (reference sequence). The V end lost 6 bases, the J end lost 2 bases, and 19 bases lay between the germline ends. The CDR3 has 16 residues. In DNA, the CDR3 is TGTGCCAGTAGCAAACTAGGAGCGGCTATAAACACTGAAGCTTTCTTT. Translating gives CASSKLGAAINTEAFF.

V gene TRBV4-3 combines with J gene TRBJ2-4; perhaps TRBD2 as D (5 bases). Looked up from germline, CDR1 is LGHNA and CDR2 is YSLEER. Trimming stripped 0 bases from V and 0 bases from J, with 12 bases between. This CDR3 is built from 17 residues. CDR3 sequence reads: CASSQDLGVLAKNIQYF. CDR3 coding DNA: TGCGCCAGCAGCCAAGATTTGGGAGTTCTAGCCAAAAACATTCAGTACTTC.

This sequence joins TRBV24-1 and TRBJ1-2; 7 bases line up with TRBD1. V gave up 11 bases and J gave up 0 bases; unmatched junction bases: 8. Germline CDR1 KGHDR, CDR2 SFDVKD. CDR3 size: 14 residues. The chain's CDR3 is CAKNRTGANYGYTF. The CDR3 region has the DNA TGTGCCAAAAATCGGACAGGCGCTAACTATGGCTACACCTTC.

This sequence joins TRBV5-1 and TRBJ2-7; D may match TRBD1 or TRBD2 (5 bases each). The CDR3 has 15 residues. V gave up 0 bases and J gave up 4 bases, with 14 bases separating them. CDR1 and CDR2 from the germline V gene are SGHRS and YFSETQ. CDR3 amino acids: CASSLAGTAQYEQYF. In DNA form, the CDR3 reads TGCGCCAGCAGCTTGGCTGGGACGGCCCAATACGAGCAGTACTTC.

The rearrangement joins TRBV12-3 or TRBV12-4 to TRBJ2-7, with 8 bases fitting TRBD2. V lost 2 bases to trimming and J lost 3 bases; unmatched junction nucleotides: 6. CDR3 length equals 15 residues. The CDR3 here is CASSLTAGGRYEQYF. The CDR3 nucleotides are TGTGCCAGCAGTTTAACCGCGGGAGGCCGCTACGAGCAGTACTTC.

This clonotype was counted between two and nine times. The gene calls are TRBV7-9 and TRBJ1-1, with TRBD1 matching over 8 bases. The J segment lost 11 bases and the V segment lost 0 bases, leaving 5 bases of the junction unmatched. The CDR3 loop spans 13 amino acids. CDR1 is SEHNR and CDR2 is FQNEAQ in the germline V gene (reference sequence). CDR3 residues: CASSLARTGLAFF. CDR3 nucleotides: TGTGCCAGCAGCTTAGCCCGGACAGGGTTGGCTTTCTTT.

This clonotype was seen a few times. The rearrangement joins TRBV5-6 to TRBJ1-5; no reliable D call. Germline-derived CDR1 and CDR2 are SGHDT and YYEEEE. This CDR3 is 15 amino acids long. V was cut by 1 base and J by 7 bases, with 15 bases left in between. CDR3 region: CASSLHQGLGQPQHF. Here the CDR3 DNA reads TGTGCCAGCAGCTTGCATCAAGGGCTGGGACAGCCCCAGCATTTT.

As for this clonotype: An end of the junction does not agree with germline; a read error may underlie this. V gene TRBV7-4 combines with J gene TRBJ2-7, with unresolved D. There are 16 residues in the CDR3. Germline V gene data show CDR1 as SGHVT and CDR2 as SQSDAQ. Here the CDR3 reads CASTKMAPGDSFEQYF. The CDR3 DNA is TGTGCCAGCACCAAGATGGCCCCAGGCGACTCCTTCGAGCAGTACTTC.

This clonotype was recorded a few times. The chain uses TRBV29-1 and TRBJ2-1; D not resolved. The germline gives CDR1 SQVTM, CDR2 ANQGSEA. V was clipped by 5 bases and J by 12 bases, with 26 bases between them. This CDR3 has 15 amino acids. CDR3 amino acids: CSVSVLGPLGRVQFF. CDR3 in DNA: TGCAGCGTTTCGGTGCTAGGGCCCTTGGGCCGGGTGCAGTTCTTC.

The chain is built from TRBV7-9 and TRBJ2-1; TRBD2 matches 12 bases. Germline loops: CDR1 SEHNR, CDR2 FQNEAQ (reference sequence). The CDR3 runs to 17 residues. V was pared by 5 bases and J by 1 base, with 6 bases of the junction left unmatched. The CDR3 bases are TGTGCCAGCAGCGAACTAGCGGGGGGACCTTCCTACAATGAGCAGTTCTTC. Translation: CASSELAGGPSYNEQFF.

V gene TRBV5-1 combines with J gene TRBJ1-1, with D possibly matching TRBD1 (5 bases). The V gene's germline CDR1 is SGHRS and CDR2 YFSETQ. CDR3 length: 15 amino acids. V lost 5 bases, J lost 0 bases, and 14 bases lay in between. In nucleotides, the CDR3 is TGCGCCAGCAGTCAGGGAGGTAGTTTGAACACTGAAGCTTTCTTT. Translated, it gives CASSQGGSLNTEAFF.

The rearrangement links TRBV30 to TRBJ1-5; D remains ambiguous. Germline V CDR1 and CDR2: GTSNPN, SVGIG (reference sequence). This CDR3 region has 14 residues. V lost 0 bases and J lost 2, with 8 bases in between. The CDR3, as DNA: TGTGCCTGGAGTGTGGGTTATGGCAATCAGCCCCAGCATTTT. Its translation is CAWSVGYGNQPQHF.

Relative to its sample, this clonotype is medium-sized. This chain joins TRBV7-2 and TRBJ2-7; weak D call: TRBD1 (6 bases). With 1 base removed from V and 3 bases from J, the gap between germline ends came to 10 bases. This CDR3 is 14 amino acids long. Germline CDR1 is SGHTA and CDR2 is FQGNSA. CDR3: CASSLVGGVYEQYF. Here the CDR3 DNA reads TGTGCCAGCAGCTTAGTTGGGGGCGTCTACGAGCAGTACTTC.

The V call is TRBV3-1, the J call TRBJ1-1; 7 nucleotides align to TRBD1. The germline gives CDR1 LGHDT, CDR2 YNNKEL (reference sequence). The junction had 3 bases not matched to a gene; V was cut back by 8 bases and J by 0 bases. This CDR3 comprises 13 residues. DNA of the CDR3: TGTGCCAGCCGACAGGGTTTGAACACTGAAGCTTTCTTT. As protein: CASRQGLNTEAFF.

This clonotype was picked up a small number of times. V usage is TRBV10-3 and J usage is TRBJ1-2; no definite D call. Between the trimmed V and J ends, which lost 4 bases and 8 bases, there was a span of 11 bases. Germline lookup yields CDR1 ENHRY and CDR2 SYGVKD. This CDR3 has 12 residues. This chain's CDR3 is CAISGPPGGYTF. The CDR3 DNA reads as TGTGCCATCAGTGGGCCGCCGGGGGGCTACACCTTC.

The gene calls are TRBV20-1 and TRBJ2-5; the D gene is possibly TRBD1 (5 bases). V lost 0 bases to trimming and J lost 0 bases, with 14 bases between them. Germline CDR1 and CDR2: DFQATT and SNEGSKA (reference sequence). The CDR3 loop spans 16 amino acids. The CDR3 region is CSAREYSGWYQETQYF. The DNA of the CDR3 is TGCAGTGCTAGAGAATACTCAGGGTGGTACCAAGAGACCCAGTACTTC.

This clonotype appeared a few times. The V gene is TRBV7-8, the J gene TRBJ2-5, with D perhaps matching TRBD2 (7 bases). The CDR3 loop spans 15 amino acids. V was trimmed by 5 bases and J by 7 bases, leaving 20 bases between them. Germline CDR1 is SGHVS and CDR2 is FQNEAQ. CDR3 in amino acids: CASSTEGGDYGTQYF. CDR3 in DNA: TGTGCCAGCAGCACAGAAGGGGGGGACTACGGGACCCAGTACTTC. The whole variable domain, filled in from reference TRBV7-8 and TRBJ2-5, reads GAGVSQSPRYKVAKRGQDVALRCDPISGHVSLFWYQQALGQGPEFLTYFQNEAQLDKSGLPSDRFFAERPEGSVSTLKIQRTQQEDSAVYLCASSTEGGDYGTQYFGPGTRLLVL.

The chain uses TRBV7-9 and TRBJ2-1, with D perhaps matching TRBD2 (6 bases). V lost 2 bases and J 7 bases, leaving 12 bases between the germline ends. The CDR3 totals 14 residues. The germline CDR1 and CDR2 sequences are SEHNR and FQNEAQ (reference sequence). The CDR3: CASSLMGGVNEQFF. Here the CDR3 DNA reads TGTGCCAGCAGCTTAATGGGGGGTGTTAATGAGCAGTTCTTC. Complete variable domain (other parts from reference TRBV7-9 and TRBJ2-1): DTGVSQNPRHKITKRGQNVTFRCDPISEHNRLYWYRQTLGQGPEFLTYFQNEAQLEKSRLLSDRFSAERPKGSFSTLEIQRTEQGDSAMYLCASSLMGGVNEQFFGPGTRLTVL.